Below, 4 T cell receptor beta chains from the same sample are listed, as sequenced in a study of blood T cell repertoires in COVID-19. Sequencing used immunoSEQ multiplex PCR; TCRdb keeps in-frame clones, though not all of them. The sample carries over 200,000 clones, around 91% recorded once. Sequenced input: PBMCs or T cells enriched from blood (not recorded which). The receptors were sampled from a man in his thirties or forties who had been exposed to COVID-19.

The chain links TRBV12-5 to TRBJ1-2; TRBD1 matches 7 bases. Per germline, CDR1 LGHNT and CDR2 FRNRAP. There are 15 residues in the CDR3. The V gene end was trimmed by 0 bases and the J gene end by 5 bases; junction bases not matched to a gene: 6. The CDR3 DNA is TGTGCTAGTGGTTTGGTACAGGGGACAGCGTATGGCTACACCTTC. Its translation is CASGLVQGTAYGYTF.

The J gene is TRBJ2-6, the V gene TRBV5-1; 8 positions agree with TRBD2. Germline assignment: CDR1 SGHRS and CDR2 YFSETQ. The CDR3 sequence is 16 residues long. The trim removed 4 bases at V and 1 base at J, leaving 4 bases unmatched. This chain's CDR3 is CASSPAGASGANVLTF. The CDR3 DNA is TGCGCCAGCAGCCCAGCGGGAGCGTCTGGGGCCAACGTCCTGACTTTC.

This chain joins TRBV4-2 and TRBJ2-7; 9 positions agree with TRBD2. The V segment lost 4 bases and the J segment 3 bases; nucleotides outside the gene matches: 10. The CDR3 contains 16 residues. Germline V CDR1 and CDR2: LGHNA, YNFKEQ. The CDR3 protein is CASSPSGLAGIYEQYF. As DNA, the CDR3 is TGTGCCAGCAGCCCCTCCGGGCTAGCGGGGATCTACGAGCAGTACTTC.

About this clone: At one end, the junction sequence differs from germline, possibly due to a read error. The V gene is TRBV5-1, the J gene TRBJ2-7, with TRBD1 matching 10 bases. Germline V CDR1 and CDR2: SGHRS, YFSETQ. The CDR3 runs 12 residues. CDR3 bases: TGCGCCAGCAGCTTGGGCGGGACAGGGGCGGACTTC. This codes for CASSLGGTGADF.